This T cell receptor beta chain was sequenced for a study of OX40 agonist ivuxolimab in advanced cancers. The CDR3 extends over 14 amino acids. CDR1 SGHNT and CDR2 YYREEE come from the germline V gene (reference sequence). V was shortened by 2 bases and J by 6 bases, with 11 bases between the two germline ends. Produced via immunoSEQ multiplex PCR; TCRdb's table is partial and in-frame only. This table has tens of thousands of clones, around 87% appearing once. J is TRBJ2-2 and V is TRBV5-4; a weak D match, TRBD1 (6 bases). This material consisted of CD4+ or CD8+ T cells sorted from blood, taken in a trial of the OX40 agonist ivuxolimab. This receptor was identified in an adult with an advanced solid tumor such as melanoma, head and neck, liver or kidney cancer. In nucleotides, the CDR3 is TGTGCCAGCAGCTTCTTTGGGGGCTCCGGGGAGCTGTTTTTT. This sequence encodes CASSFFGGSGELFF.